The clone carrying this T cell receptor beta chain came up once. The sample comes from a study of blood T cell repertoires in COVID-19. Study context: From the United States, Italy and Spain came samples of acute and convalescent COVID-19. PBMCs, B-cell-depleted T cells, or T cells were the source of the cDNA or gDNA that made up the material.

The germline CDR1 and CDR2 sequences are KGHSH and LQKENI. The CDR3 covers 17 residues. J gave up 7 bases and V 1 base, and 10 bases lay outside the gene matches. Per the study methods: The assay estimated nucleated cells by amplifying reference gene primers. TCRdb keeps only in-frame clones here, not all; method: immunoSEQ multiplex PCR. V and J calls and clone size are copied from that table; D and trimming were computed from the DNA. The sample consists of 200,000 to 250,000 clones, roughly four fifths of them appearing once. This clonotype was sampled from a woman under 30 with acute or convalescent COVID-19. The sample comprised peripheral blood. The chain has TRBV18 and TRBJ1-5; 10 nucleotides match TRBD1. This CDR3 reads CASSPREGDRGGQPQHF. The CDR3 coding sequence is TGTGCCAGCTCACCACGTGAGGGGGACAGGGGCGGACAGCCCCAGCATTTT.